Below are 5 T cell receptor beta chains sequenced from a single sample in a study of PD-L1 blockade in urothelial cancer. Libraries were prepared by immunoSEQ multiplex PCR; TCRdb keeps only in-frame clonotypes and omits some of them. The sample includes more than 75,000 clones, roughly 90% of them seen just once. The sample consisted of PBMCs, taken around atezolizumab (anti-PD-L1) treatment. The receptors were gathered from a man aged 55 to 70 with urothelial cancer.

The rearrangement joins TRBV6-4 to TRBJ2-3; 8 bases are shared with TRBD1. The germline V gene encodes CDR1 MRHNA and CDR2 SNTAGT. J was trimmed by 2 bases and V by 4 bases; bases with no gene match: 5. The CDR3 has 15 amino acids. Here the CDR3 reads CASSATGQDTDTQYF. The CDR3 nucleotides read TGTGCCAGCAGTGCCACGGGACAGGACACAGATACGCAGTATTTT.

The gene calls are TRBV5-8 and TRBJ1-2; 10 bases agree with TRBD1. The germline gives CDR1 SGHTS, CDR2 YDEGEE. The CDR3 spans 16 residues. With V trimmed by 7 bases and J by 1 base, 10 bases remained unmatched. For the CDR3, the DNA is TGTGCCAGCCGGGACCCCCGGGACAGGGGTAACTATGGCTACACCTTC. Protein product: CASRDPRDRGNYGYTF.

This clone was counted once. The V call is TRBV12-5, the J call TRBJ1-1; 8 nucleotides line up with TRBD1. J was trimmed by 4 bases and V by 5 bases; bases with no gene match: 3. The CDR3 totals 13 residues. Germline V gene sequence: CDR1 LGHNT, CDR2 FRNRAP. The CDR3: CASGLDRGTEAFF. As DNA, the CDR3 is TGTGCTAGTGGTCTAGACAGGGGCACTGAAGCTTTCTTT.

This chain links TRBV18 with TRBJ2-1, with TRBD2 matching 10 bases. CDR1 is KGHSH and CDR2 is LQKENI in the germline V gene. This CDR3 spans 17 amino acids. The V segment lost 0 bases and the J segment 8 bases; nucleotides outside the gene matches: 10. The CDR3 nucleotides read TGTGCCAGCTCACCACCGTCCCCTAGCGGGAGTTTCGATGAGCAGTTCTTC. Translated, it gives CASSPPSPSGSFDEQFF. Supplemented by reference TRBV18 and TRBJ2-1, the full variable domain reads NAGVMQNPRHLVRRRGQEARLRCSPMKGHSHVYWYRQLPEEGLKFMVYLQKENIIDESGMPKERFSAEFPKEGPSILRIQQVVRGDSAAYFCASSPPSPSGSFDEQFFGPGTRLTVL.

The rearrangement uses TRBV10-3 and TRBJ2-1; TRBD1 agrees at 9 bases. This CDR3 is 19 amino acids long. The germline gives CDR1 ENHRY, CDR2 SYGVKD. V trimming: 4 bases; J trimming: 8 bases; junction bases outside the gene matches: 21. The chain's CDR3 is CAISVPSSPGQGISDEQFF. The DNA of the CDR3 is TGTGCCATCAGTGTTCCTTCATCGCCGGGACAGGGAATTTCGGATGAGCAGTTCTTC.